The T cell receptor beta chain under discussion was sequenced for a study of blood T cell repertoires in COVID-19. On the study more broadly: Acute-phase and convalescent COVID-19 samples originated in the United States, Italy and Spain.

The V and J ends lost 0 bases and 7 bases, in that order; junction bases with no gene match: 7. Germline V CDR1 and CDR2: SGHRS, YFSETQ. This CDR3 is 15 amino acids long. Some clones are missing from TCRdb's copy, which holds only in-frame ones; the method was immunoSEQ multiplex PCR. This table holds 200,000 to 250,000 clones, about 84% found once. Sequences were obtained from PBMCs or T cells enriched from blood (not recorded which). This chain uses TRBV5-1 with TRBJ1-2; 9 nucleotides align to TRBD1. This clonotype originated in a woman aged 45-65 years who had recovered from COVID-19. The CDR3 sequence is CASSLVWGDRAGYTF. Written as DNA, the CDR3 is TGCGCCAGCAGCTTGGTGTGGGGGGACAGGGCTGGCTACACCTTC.